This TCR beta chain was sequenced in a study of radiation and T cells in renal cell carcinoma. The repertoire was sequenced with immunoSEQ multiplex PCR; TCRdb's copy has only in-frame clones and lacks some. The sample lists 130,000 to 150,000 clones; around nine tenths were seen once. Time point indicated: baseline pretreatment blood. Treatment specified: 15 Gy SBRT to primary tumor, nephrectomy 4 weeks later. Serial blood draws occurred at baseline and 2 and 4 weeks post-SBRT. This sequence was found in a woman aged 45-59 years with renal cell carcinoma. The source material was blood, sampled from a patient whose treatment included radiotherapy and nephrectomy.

The CDR3 region is CASSPRTSGYTGELFF. The CDR3, as DNA: TGTGCCAGCAGCCCTCGGACTAGCGGGTACACCGGGGAGCTGTTTTTT. This chain uses TRBV9 with TRBJ2-2; 11 positions agree with TRBD2. There are 16 residues in the CDR3. The V gene's germline CDR1 is SGDLS and CDR2 YYNGEE. The V gene end was trimmed by 4 bases and the J gene end by 3 bases; junction bases not matched to a gene: 5.